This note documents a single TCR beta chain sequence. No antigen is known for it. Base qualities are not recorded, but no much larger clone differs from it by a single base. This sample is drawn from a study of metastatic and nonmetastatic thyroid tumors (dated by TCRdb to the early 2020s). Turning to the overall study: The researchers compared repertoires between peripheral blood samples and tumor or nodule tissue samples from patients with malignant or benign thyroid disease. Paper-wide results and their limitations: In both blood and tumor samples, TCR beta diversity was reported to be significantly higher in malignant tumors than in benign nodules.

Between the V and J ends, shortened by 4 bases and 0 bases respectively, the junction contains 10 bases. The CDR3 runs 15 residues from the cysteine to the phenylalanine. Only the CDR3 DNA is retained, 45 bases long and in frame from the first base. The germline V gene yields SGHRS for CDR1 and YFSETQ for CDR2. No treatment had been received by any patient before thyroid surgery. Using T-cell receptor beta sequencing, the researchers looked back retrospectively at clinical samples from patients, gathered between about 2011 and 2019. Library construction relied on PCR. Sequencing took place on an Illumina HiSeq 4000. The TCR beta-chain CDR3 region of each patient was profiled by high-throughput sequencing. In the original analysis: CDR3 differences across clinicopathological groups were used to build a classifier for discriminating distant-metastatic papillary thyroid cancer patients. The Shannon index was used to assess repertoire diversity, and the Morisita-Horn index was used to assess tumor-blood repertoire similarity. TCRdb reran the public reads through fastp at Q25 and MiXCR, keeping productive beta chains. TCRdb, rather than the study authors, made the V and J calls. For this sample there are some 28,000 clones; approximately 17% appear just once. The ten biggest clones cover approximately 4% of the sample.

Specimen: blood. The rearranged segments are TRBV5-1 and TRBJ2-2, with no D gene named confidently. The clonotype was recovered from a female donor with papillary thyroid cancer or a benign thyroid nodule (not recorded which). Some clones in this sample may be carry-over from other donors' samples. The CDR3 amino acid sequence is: CASSPGLPNTGELFF. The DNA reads TGCGCCAGCAGCCCGGGCCTACCGAACACCGGGGAGCTGTTTTTT.